This passage covers 18 T cell receptor beta chains from one sample sequenced in a study of beta chain features in type 1 diabetes. Study-level results: Moderate but significant shortening of TCRB CDR3s was recorded in all four CD4+ subsets from Type 1 diabetes patients.

These receptors have no known antigen. Every bit of the isolated RNA underwent reverse transcription, so sequencing read expressed TCRB transcripts. Measured with immunoSEQ multiplex PCR; TCRdb has only the in-frame clones, and not every one. The sample holds under 850,000 clones, around 15% seen once. The specimen was naive CD4+ T cells from blood. All receptors come from a man younger than 35 with type 1 diabetes.

To note about this clone: Other DNA sequences in this sample translate to the same CDR3. This chain connects TRBV7-9 to TRBJ2-5; TRBD2 is a possible D gene (5 bases). Germline V gives CDR1 SEHNR, CDR2 FQNEAQ (reference sequence). V lost 2 bases and J 1 base, leaving 8 bases between the germline ends. The CDR3 spans 14 residues. CDR3 sequence reads: CASSLRTLQETQYF. Here the CDR3 DNA reads TGTGCCAGCAGCTTAAGGACTCTCCAAGAGACCCAGTACTTC.

The J gene is TRBJ1-2, the V gene TRBV5-6; D ambiguous. This CDR3 is 15 amino acids long. Trimming removed 0 bases from V and 2 bases from J, with 11 bases in between. CDR1 and CDR2 from the germline V gene are SGHDT and YYEEEE. The CDR3 region is CASSLGVRMNYGYTF. CDR3 in DNA: TGTGCCAGCAGCTTGGGGGTACGCATGAACTATGGCTACACCTTC.

The genes are TRBV27 and TRBJ1-1; D is ambiguous. V lost 7 bases, J lost 8 bases, and 17 bases lay in between. The CDR3 has 13 amino acids. Germline CDR1 and CDR2: MNHEY and SMNVEV (reference sequence). For the CDR3, the DNA is TGTGCCAGCAAGGAAAGAGAACGGTCCGAAGCTTTCTTT. Residues: CASKERERSEAFF.

This clone was observed a few times. This sequence joins TRBV9 and TRBJ1-2; D might be TRBD1 (5 bases). CDR3 length: 15 amino acids. Trimming took 0 bases from V and 2 from J, leaving 11 bases between them. CDR1 is SGDLS and CDR2 is YYNGEE in the germline V gene. CDR3 loop: CASSVESPGNYGYTF. CDR3 nucleotide sequence: TGTGCCAGCAGCGTAGAGAGCCCAGGGAACTATGGCTACACCTTC.

The chain joins TRBV6-4 to TRBJ1-5; D is possibly TRBD1 (5 bases). Germline CDR1 reads MRHNA; CDR2 reads SNTAGT. The CDR3 has 15 amino acids. CDR3 coding DNA: TGTGCTTACGACCGAAGGACACCCGGCAATCAGCCCCAGCATTTT. Protein product: CAYDRRTPGNQPQHF.

The chain couples TRBV7-9 to TRBJ2-1, with D possibly matching TRBD1 (5 bases). Germline V gives CDR1 SEHNR, CDR2 FQNEAQ (reference sequence). Trimming removed 3 bases from V and 14 bases from J, with 14 bases in between. The CDR3 runs 12 residues. Written as DNA, the CDR3 is TGTGCCAGCAGCTTGTTTCAACAGGTAAAGTTCTTC. This translates into CASSLFQQVKFF.

Notes on this clone: Distinct nucleotide sequences in the sample also encode this CDR3. The chain uses TRBV14 and TRBJ2-2, with D unclear. The CDR3 is made up of 14 amino acids. Germline CDR1 reads SGHDN; CDR2 reads FVKESK. V gave up 0 bases and J gave up 2 bases, with 4 bases separating them. CDR3 region: CASSQDLNTGELFF. The CDR3 nucleotides are TGTGCCAGCAGCCAAGATCTCAACACCGGGGAGCTGTTTTTT.

This clone was seen a few times. V and J are TRBV27 and TRBJ2-1; no clear D. The CDR3 consists of 12 residues. V dropped 6 bases and J dropped 6 bases, with 9 bases sitting between them. Germline CDR1 is MNHEY and CDR2 is SMNVEV (reference sequence). CDR3 amino acids: CASSTGINEQFF. DNA for the CDR3: TGTGCCAGCAGCACCGGAATCAATGAGCAGTTCTTC.

This clone has more than one count but fewer than ten. The V and J genes are TRBV5-4 and TRBJ2-5, with TRBD1 matching over 7 bases. Germline V gene sequence: CDR1 SGHNT, CDR2 YYREEE (reference sequence). V gave up 4 bases and J gave up 5 bases; unmatched junction bases: 14. This CDR3 has 16 residues. The CDR3 DNA sequence: TGTGCCAGCAGCCAAGTCATGAGGGGGCAGAAGGAGACCCAGTACTTC. Translating gives CASSQVMRGQKETQYF.

The sample holds a few counts of this clone. The chain links TRBV5-4 to TRBJ1-1; 12 positions match TRBD1. The CDR3 is 17 amino acids. V lost 4 bases to trimming and J lost 0 bases; unmatched junction nucleotides: 7. The germline CDR1 and CDR2 sequences are SGHNT and YYREEE (reference sequence). CDR3 sequence reads: CASSPPGQGALNTEAFF. The CDR3 nucleotides read TGTGCCAGCAGCCCTCCGGGACAGGGGGCTCTGAACACTGAAGCTTTCTTT.

The rearrangement joins TRBV5-4 to TRBJ2-1; TRBD1 is a possible D gene (6 bases). This CDR3 has 15 amino acids. Trimming left V 4 bases short and J 4 bases short, with 15 bases between. CDR1 and CDR2 from the germline V gene are SGHNT and YYREEE (reference sequence). This CDR3 reads CASSRDRTTYNEQFF. The CDR3 nucleotides read TGTGCCAGCAGCAGAGACAGGACAACTTACAATGAGCAGTTCTTC.

The chain employs TRBV9 and TRBJ1-1; 7 bases match TRBD1. Germline V gene sequence: CDR1 SGDLS, CDR2 YYNGEE. The CDR3 extends over 15 amino acids. Unmatched junction bases numbered 5, after V lost 3 bases and J lost 0 bases. CDR3 DNA: TGTGCCAGCAGCGAGGGACAGATAATGAACACTGAAGCTTTCTTT. Translation: CASSEGQIMNTEAFF.

V and J are TRBV30 and TRBJ2-1; D is undetermined. CDR1 and CDR2 (germline): GTSNPN, SVGIG (reference sequence). V was trimmed by 4 bases and J by 10 bases, leaving 17 bases between them. This CDR3 spans 13 amino acids. The CDR3 loop reads CAWTGSPVGEQFF. The DNA of the CDR3 is TGTGCCTGGACCGGGTCCCCAGTGGGGGAGCAGTTCTTC.

This clone was seen a handful of times. The chain uses TRBV6-1 and TRBJ1-2, with 7 nucleotides matching TRBD1. Unmatched junction bases numbered 8, after V lost 4 bases and J lost 6 bases. CDR3 length equals 14 residues. The V gene's germline CDR1 is MNHNS and CDR2 SASEGT. CDR3: CASSGTGFLHGYTF. The CDR3 bases are TGTGCCAGCAGTGGGACAGGATTCTTGCATGGCTACACCTTC.

A word on this clone: A read error may produce the germline difference seen at one junction end. The chain links TRBV4-1 to TRBJ1-5, with D possibly TRBD1 on 5 matching bases. In germline, CDR1 is MGHRA, CDR2 YSYEKL. CDR3 length: 16 residues. The CDR3 DNA is TGTGCCAGCAGCCTTAGGGGTGGAGGGGAGAGTCAGCCCCAGCATTTT. This codes for CASSLRGGGESQPQHF.

This chain joins TRBV6-7 and TRBJ1-2, with D uncertain. TRBV6-7 falls under the ORF class, with uncertain function. There are 13 residues in the CDR3. For the CDR3, the DNA is TGTGCGCCTTCACCTGGGGCTAACTATGGCTACACCTTC. Encoded protein: CAPSPGANYGYTF.

This clone has a handful of counts. V and J are TRBV29-1 and TRBJ1-1; TRBD1 matches at 9 bases. Germline V gives CDR1 SQVTM, CDR2 ANQGSEA. V lost 0 bases, J lost 8 bases, and 4 bases stayed unmatched. The CDR3 has 13 amino acids. CDR3 amino acids: CSVEEGQGLEAFF. The DNA for the CDR3 is TGCAGCGTTGAAGAAGGACAGGGGCTGGAAGCTTTCTTT.

V and J are TRBV29-1 and TRBJ1-2, with TRBD1 matching over 8 bases. The CDR3 runs to 13 residues. Germline V lookup: CDR1 SQVTM, CDR2 ANQGSEA. The junction had 1 base not matched to a gene; V was cut back by 0 bases and J by 4 bases. CDR3 sequence reads: CSVEEDRGYGYTF. CDR3 nucleotide sequence: TGCAGCGTTGAAGAAGACAGGGGCTATGGCTACACCTTC.